One and the same sample provided the 26 T cell receptor beta chains below, sequenced in a study of cytomegalovirus exposure and HLA in healthy donors. Primers for the PCR totalled 60 Vbeta and 13 Jbeta. The data were produced by immunoSEQ multiplex PCR, yet TCRdb's version contains in-frame clones alone and is incomplete. This table holds about 160,000 clones, under 80% found once. Specimen: PBMCs. Receptors were obtained from a young woman in good health and CMV-seronegative.

The genes are TRBV6-4 and TRBJ1-6; tentative D call: TRBD1 (5 bases). In germline, CDR1 is MRHNA, CDR2 SNTAGT. CDR3 length: 15 residues. The V end was cut by 4 bases, the J end by 2 bases, with 9 bases between. The CDR3 bases are TGTGCCAGCAGTGTTCAGGGTGCCTATAATTCACCCCTCCACTTT. This encodes CASSVQGAYNSPLHF.

V and J are TRBV7-9 and TRBJ1-1, with TRBD1 matching over 9 bases. This CDR3 has 16 amino acids. Losses at the gene ends were 5 bases for V and 5 bases for J; bases not matched to a gene: 12. The germline V gene has CDR1 SEHNR and CDR2 FQNEAQ (reference sequence). Here the CDR3 reads CASSAQLDRGGTEAFF. The DNA of the CDR3 is TGTGCCAGCAGCGCCCAGTTGGACAGGGGAGGGACTGAAGCTTTCTTT.

The J gene is TRBJ1-1, the V gene TRBV30; D not resolved. Trimming pared 3 bases from V and 9 bases from J, leaving 17 bases between. CDR3 length equals 13 residues. The germline CDR1 and CDR2 sequences are GTSNPN and SVGIG (reference sequence). The CDR3 bases are TGTGCCTGGAGAGGTGAGGAGGGTACAAAAGCTTTCTTT. It yields the protein CAWRGEEGTKAFF.

The gene calls are TRBV19 and TRBJ2-5, with a tentative D call TRBD2 (6 bases). Germline CDR1 reads LNHDA; CDR2 reads SQIVND (reference sequence). The CDR3 covers 13 residues. V was pared by 4 bases and J by 5 bases, with 11 bases between. The CDR3 DNA reads as TGTGCCAGTAGTACGGGGGACCGGGAGACCCAGTACTTC. As protein: CASSTGDRETQYF.

The chain recombines TRBV5-1 with TRBJ1-1; D possibly corresponds to TRBD1 (6 bases). Trimming cost V 0 bases and J 1 base, with 16 bases left between them. CDR3 length: 17 amino acids. CDR1 and CDR2 (germline): SGHRS, YFSETQ. DNA for the CDR3: TGCGCCAGCAGCTTGGCCGGGGGGGGCTGGGGGAACACTGAAGCTTTCTTT. This sequence encodes CASSLAGGGWGNTEAFF. Complete variable domain (other parts from reference TRBV5-1 and TRBJ1-1): KAGVTQTPRYLIKTRGQQVTLSCSPISGHRSVSWYQQTPGQGLQFLFEYFSETQRNKGNFPGRFSGRQFSNSRSEMNVSTLELGDSALYLCASSLAGGGWGNTEAFFGQGTRLTVV.

This clone showed up just once. Other DNA sequences within the sample encode an identical CDR3. The chain uses TRBV10-3 and TRBJ1-2; D perhaps matches TRBD1 (5 bases). There are 14 residues in the CDR3. Germline lookup yields CDR1 ENHRY and CDR2 SYGVKD. Trimming removed 2 bases at V and 0 bases at J, with 7 bases between. The CDR3 protein is CAISEGAANYGYTF. CDR3 DNA sequence: TGTGCCATCAGTGAGGGGGCAGCTAACTATGGCTACACCTTC.

A few counts support this clone. The gene calls are TRBV5-1 and TRBJ2-3; TRBD2 matches 10 bases. Germline CDR1 is SGHRS and CDR2 is YFSETQ. The CDR3 runs to 18 residues. The V and J ends lost 1 base and 2 bases, in that order; junction bases with no gene match: 10. The chain's CDR3 is CASSLSRTSGEITDTQYF. For the CDR3, the DNA is TGCGCCAGCAGCTTGAGTAGGACTAGCGGAGAAATCACAGATACGCAGTATTTT.

This chain uses TRBV5-4 with TRBJ2-7; no definite D call. The germline CDR1 and CDR2 sequences are SGHNT and YYREEE (reference sequence). The V end lost 2 bases, the J end lost 0 bases, and 12 bases lay between the germline ends. This CDR3 contains 15 residues. CDR3 in amino acids: CASSFDRVSSYEQYF. The CDR3 bases are TGTGCCAGCAGCTTCGACCGGGTTTCCTCCTACGAGCAGTACTTC.

J is TRBJ1-4 and V is TRBV30; D is perhaps TRBD1 (5 bases). This CDR3 is 14 amino acids long. Trimming removed 0 bases at V and 7 bases at J, with 12 bases between. In germline, CDR1 is GTSNPN, CDR2 SVGIG (reference sequence). CDR3 amino acids: CAWSVGPQGEKLFF. The DNA for the CDR3 is TGTGCCTGGAGTGTAGGGCCCCAGGGTGAAAAACTGTTTTTT. The complete variable domain, with remaining parts taken from reference TRBV30 and TRBJ1-4, reads SQTIHQWPATLVQPVGSPLSLECTVEGTSNPNLYWYRQAAGRGLQLLFYSVGIGQISSEVPQNLSASRPQDRQFILSSKKLLLSDSGFYLCAWSVGPQGEKLFFGSGTQLSVL.

The chain employs TRBV5-1 and TRBJ2-5; no firm D call. Germline CDR1 SGHRS, CDR2 YFSETQ. The CDR3 contains 14 residues. The ends were cut back, 0 bases at V and 2 bases at J, with 8 bases in the middle. CDR3 sequence reads: CASSLDYRQETQYF. The CDR3 nucleotides are TGCGCCAGCAGCTTGGACTACCGACAAGAGACCCAGTACTTC.

This sequence joins TRBV9 and TRBJ2-2, with 9 bases that match TRBD2. The CDR3 spans 17 residues. The germline CDR1 and CDR2 sequences are SGDLS and YYNGEE. Trimming cost V 0 bases and J 5 bases; bases outside gene matches: 8. Here the CDR3 DNA reads TGTGCCAGCAGCGTAGCTTTCGGCGGGGGGGATACCGGGGAGCTGTTTTTT. Translating gives CASSVAFGGGDTGELFF.

V is TRBV27 and J is TRBJ2-1; TRBD2 is a possible D gene (5 bases). The V and J ends lost 7 bases and 10 bases respectively, with 17 bases between them. There are 13 residues in the CDR3. Germline CDR1 and CDR2: MNHEY and SMNVEV (reference sequence). CDR3 in DNA: TGTGCCAGCACCTCCCCGGGGAGAGGCGAGCAGTTCTTC. Residues: CASTSPGRGEQFF.

This chain links TRBV18 with TRBJ2-7; no definite D call. Germline CDR1 is KGHSH and CDR2 is LQKENI. V lost 4 bases and J 1 base, leaving 8 bases between the germline ends. CDR3 size: 13 residues. The CDR3 bases are TGTGCCAGCTCACAACTACGTTCCTACGAGCAGTACTTC. Residues: CASSQLRSYEQYF. Complete variable domain (other parts from reference TRBV18 and TRBJ2-7): NAGVMQNPRHLVRRRGQEARLRCSPMKGHSHVYWYRQLPEEGLKFMVYLQKENIIDESGMPKERFSAEFPKEGPSILRIQQVVRGDSAAYFCASSQLRSYEQYFGPGTRLTVT.

The rearrangement joins TRBV4-2 to TRBJ2-2, with 9 bases that match TRBD1. Germline CDR1 LGHNA, CDR2 YNFKEQ. The V and J ends lost 4 bases and 4 bases, in that order; junction bases with no gene match: 13. This CDR3 comprises 18 residues. CDR3 in DNA: TGTGCCAGCAGCCCGGATTCTGCCGGGACAGGGTTCACCGGGGAGCTGTTTTTT. Translated, it gives CASSPDSAGTGFTGELFF.

Only a few counts were recorded for this clone. V gene TRBV28 combines with J gene TRBJ1-4, with TRBD1 matching over 9 bases. The length of the CDR3 is 14 residues. CDR1 and CDR2 (germline): MDHEN, SYDVKM. V shed 6 bases, J shed 10 bases, and the junction held 9 bases outside the gene matches. The CDR3 loop is CASRRGTGSGKLFF. CDR3 nucleotide sequence: TGTGCCAGCAGACGCGGGACAGGGTCAGGAAAACTGTTTTTT.

The chain has TRBV9 and TRBJ1-2; D call uncertain. Germline V gene lookup returns CDR1 SGDLS and CDR2 YYNGEE. V lost 0 bases and J 5 bases, leaving 20 bases between the germline ends. This CDR3 is 17 amino acids long. The CDR3 bases are TGTGCCAGCAGCGTAGACCCAACGACACAGAATCGGTATGGCTACACCTTC. This translates into CASSVDPTTQNRYGYTF. Using reference TRBV9 and TRBJ1-2 for the parts outside the CDR3, the full variable domain is DSGVTQTPKHLITATGQRVTLRCSPRSGDLSVYWYQQSLDQGLQFLIQYYNGEERAKGNILERFSAQQFPDLHSELNLSSLELGDSALYFCASSVDPTTQNRYGYTFGSGTRLTVV.

The J gene is TRBJ1-2, the V gene TRBV6-5, with TRBD1 matching 9 bases. The length of the CDR3 is 14 residues. The J segment lost 4 bases and the V segment lost 2 bases, leaving 2 bases of the junction unmatched. The germline V gene encodes CDR1 MNHEY and CDR2 SVGAGI. The CDR3 region is CASSYGDRVYGYTF. CDR3 sequence (DNA): TGTGCCAGCAGTTACGGGGACAGGGTCTATGGCTACACCTTC.

The chain carries TRBV4-2 and TRBJ2-7; weak D call: TRBD2 (7 bases). Germline V CDR1 and CDR2: LGHNA, YNFKEQ. This CDR3 comprises 15 residues. V shed 4 bases and J shed 3 bases, with 16 bases lying between them. The CDR3 sequence: CASSPLRGAGYEQYF. CDR3 nucleotides: TGTGCCAGCAGCCCTCTCCGGGGGGCCGGCTACGAGCAGTACTTC.

The chain carries TRBV5-6 and TRBJ1-2; possible D gene TRBD1, 6 bases. In germline, CDR1 is SGHDT, CDR2 YYEEEE. The V gene lost 3 bases and the J gene lost 0 bases, with 12 bases spanning the gap. The CDR3 is 15 amino acids. The CDR3 reads CASSSGGGANYGYTF. The CDR3 coding sequence is TGTGCCAGCAGCTCCGGGGGGGGCGCTAACTATGGCTACACCTTC.

This clone showed up just a few times. The chain is built from TRBV2 and TRBJ1-2; TRBD1 agrees at 7 bases. V gave up 8 bases and J gave up 2 bases; unmatched junction bases: 2. This CDR3 is built from 12 residues. Looked up from germline, CDR1 is SNHLY and CDR2 is FYNNEI. DNA of the CDR3: TGTGCCAGCGGGACAGAGAACTATGGCTACACCTTC. Protein sequence: CASGTENYGYTF.

The V gene is TRBV15, the J gene TRBJ1-5, with D unresolved. Germline CDR1 reads LNHNV; CDR2 reads YYDKDF (reference sequence). Trimming pared 2 bases from V and 6 bases from J, leaving 11 bases between. The CDR3 runs to 14 residues. The CDR3 coding sequence is TGTGCCACCAGCAGATCGGGAATCCCTCAGCCCCAGCATTTT. It yields the protein CATSRSGIPQPQHF.

The chain is built from TRBV2 and TRBJ1-5; TRBD1 agrees at 7 bases. Germline CDR1 reads SNHLY; CDR2 reads FYNNEI. Losses at the gene ends were 4 bases for V and 2 bases for J; bases not matched to a gene: 2. CDR3 length: 14 amino acids. The CDR3 is CASSATGGNQPQHF. Here the CDR3 DNA reads TGTGCCAGCAGTGCAACAGGGGGCAATCAGCCCCAGCATTTT.

The rearrangement uses TRBV19 and TRBJ2-5; 10 bases are a match to TRBD1. J was trimmed by 9 bases and V by 7 bases; bases with no gene match: 20. The CDR3 extends over 17 amino acids. Germline V gene sequence: CDR1 LNHDA, CDR2 SQIVND (reference sequence). The CDR3 DNA reads TGTGCCAGTAAGGGCGGGACAGGGGCCCGGCCCCAAGCGGCCCAGTACTTC. Translation: CASKGGTGARPQAAQYF.

The gene calls are TRBV30 and TRBJ2-6; D is ambiguous. V was cut by 4 bases and J by 0 bases, with 10 bases left in between. From germline, CDR1 is GTSNPN and CDR2 SVGIG (reference sequence). This CDR3 spans 15 amino acids. CDR3 coding DNA: TGTGCCTGGAAGGATGGGCGCTCTGGGGCCAACGTCCTGACTTTC. Translation: CAWKDGRSGANVLTF.

V is TRBV27 and J is TRBJ2-7; 9 bases agree with TRBD1. This CDR3 spans 15 amino acids. V gave up 2 bases and J gave up 6 bases; unmatched junction bases: 8. Germline lookup yields CDR1 MNHEY and CDR2 SMNVEV (reference sequence). The DNA of the CDR3 is TGTGCCAGCAGTTTAGTCGGGACAGGGAGTCCCGAGCAGTACTTC. Its translation: CASSLVGTGSPEQYF.

This chain connects TRBV7-2 to TRBJ1-2; possibly TRBD1 for D (5 bases). Looked up from germline, CDR1 is SGHTA and CDR2 is FQGNSA. The CDR3 runs 13 residues. V lost 4 bases, J lost 5 bases, and 11 bases lay in between. The CDR3 nucleotides are TGTGCCAGCAGCTCGTTCGACAGTTATGGCTACACCTTC. Translating it yields CASSSFDSYGYTF.